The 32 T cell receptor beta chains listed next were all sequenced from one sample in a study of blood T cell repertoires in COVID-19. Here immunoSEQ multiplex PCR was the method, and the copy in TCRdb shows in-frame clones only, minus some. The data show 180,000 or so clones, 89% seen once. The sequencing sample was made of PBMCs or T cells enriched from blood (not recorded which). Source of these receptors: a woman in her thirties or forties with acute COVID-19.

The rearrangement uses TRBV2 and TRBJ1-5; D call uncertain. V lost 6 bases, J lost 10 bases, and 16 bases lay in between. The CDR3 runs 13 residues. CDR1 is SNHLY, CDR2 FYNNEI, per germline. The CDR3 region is CASSPKREFPQHF. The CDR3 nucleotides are TGTGCCAGCAGCCCTAAACGGGAGTTTCCCCAGCATTTT.

The CDR3 here is CASSSGGDRGLSGANVLTF. The CDR3, as DNA: TGTGCCAGCAGCTCCGGAGGCGACAGGGGGTTATCTGGGGCCAACGTCCTGACTTTC. The chain couples TRBV7-9 to TRBJ2-6; 9 positions agree with TRBD1. Germline V gives CDR1 SEHNR, CDR2 FQNEAQ (reference sequence). The CDR3 has 19 residues. Trimming removed 4 bases from V and 1 base from J; junction bases left unmatched: 11.

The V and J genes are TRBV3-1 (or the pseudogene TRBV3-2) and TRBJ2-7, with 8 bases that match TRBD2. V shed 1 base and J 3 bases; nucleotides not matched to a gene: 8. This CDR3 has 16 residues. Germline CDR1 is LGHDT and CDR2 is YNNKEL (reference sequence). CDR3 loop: CASSQVIAGGYYEQYF. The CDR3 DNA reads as TGTGCCAGCAGCCAAGTCATCGCGGGAGGCTACTACGAGCAGTACTTC.

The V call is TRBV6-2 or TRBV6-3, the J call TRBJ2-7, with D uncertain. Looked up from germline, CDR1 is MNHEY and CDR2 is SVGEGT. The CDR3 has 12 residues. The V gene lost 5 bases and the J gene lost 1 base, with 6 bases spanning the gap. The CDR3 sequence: CASSPRSYEQYF. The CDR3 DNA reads TGTGCCAGCAGTCCGCGGTCCTACGAGCAGTACTTC.

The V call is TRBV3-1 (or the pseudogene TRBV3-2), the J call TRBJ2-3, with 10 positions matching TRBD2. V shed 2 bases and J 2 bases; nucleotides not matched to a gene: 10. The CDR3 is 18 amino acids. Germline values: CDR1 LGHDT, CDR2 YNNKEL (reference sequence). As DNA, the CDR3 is TGTGCCAGCAGCCAACCCTTAGCGGGGGGCTTTAACACAGATACGCAGTATTTT. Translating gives CASSQPLAGGFNTDTQYF.

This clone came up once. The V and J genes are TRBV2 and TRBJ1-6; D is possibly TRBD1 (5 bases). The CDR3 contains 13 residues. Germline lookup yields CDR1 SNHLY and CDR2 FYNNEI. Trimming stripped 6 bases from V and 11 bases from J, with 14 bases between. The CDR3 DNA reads TGTGCCAGCAGGGCTGACGTAGGGGCACCCCTCCACTTT. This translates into CASRADVGAPLHF.

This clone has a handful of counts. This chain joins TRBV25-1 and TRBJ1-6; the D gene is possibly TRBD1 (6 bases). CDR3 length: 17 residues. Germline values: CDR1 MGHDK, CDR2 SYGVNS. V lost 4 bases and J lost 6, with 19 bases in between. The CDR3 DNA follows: TGTGCCAGCAGTGGTCTGCAGGGGAGAAGTAGTAATTCACCCCTCCACTTT. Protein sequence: CASSGLQGRSSNSPLHF. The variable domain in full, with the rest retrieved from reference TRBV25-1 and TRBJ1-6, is EADIYQTPRYLVIGTGKKITLECSQTMGHDKMYWYQQDPGMELHLIHYSYGVNSTEKGDLSSESTVSRIRTEHFPLTLESARPSHTSQYLCASSGLQGRSSNSPLHFGNGTRLTVT.

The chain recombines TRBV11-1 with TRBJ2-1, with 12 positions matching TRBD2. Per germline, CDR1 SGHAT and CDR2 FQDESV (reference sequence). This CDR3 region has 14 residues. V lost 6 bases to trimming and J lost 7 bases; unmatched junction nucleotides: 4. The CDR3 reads CASRPGTSGNEQFF. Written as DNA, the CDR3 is TGTGCCAGCAGACCCGGGACTAGCGGGAATGAGCAGTTCTTC.

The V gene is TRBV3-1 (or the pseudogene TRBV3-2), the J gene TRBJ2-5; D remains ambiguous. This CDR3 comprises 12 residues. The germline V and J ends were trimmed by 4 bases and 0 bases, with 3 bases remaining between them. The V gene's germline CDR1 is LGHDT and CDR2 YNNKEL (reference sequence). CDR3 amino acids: CASSPNQETQYF. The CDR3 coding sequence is TGTGCCAGCAGCCCAAACCAAGAGACCCAGTACTTC.

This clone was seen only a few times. The CDR3 nucleotides read TGTGCCAGCAGCTCCTCGGGGAAGCGGGCGGGCACCGGGGAGCTGTTTTTT. This codes for CASSSSGKRAGTGELFF. The V gene is TRBV11-2, the J gene TRBJ2-2; D is perhaps TRBD2 (6 bases). Trimming pared 4 bases from V and 4 bases from J, leaving 19 bases between. This CDR3 has 17 residues. Germline-derived CDR1 and CDR2 are SGHAT and FQNNGV.

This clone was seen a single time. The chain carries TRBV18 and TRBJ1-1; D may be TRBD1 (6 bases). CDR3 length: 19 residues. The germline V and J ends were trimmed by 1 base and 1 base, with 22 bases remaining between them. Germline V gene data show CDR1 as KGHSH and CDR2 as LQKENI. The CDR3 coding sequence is TGTGCCAGCTCACCACTTATGATGACAGGACTCACTTCGAACACTGAAGCTTTCTTT. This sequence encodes CASSPLMMTGLTSNTEAFF.

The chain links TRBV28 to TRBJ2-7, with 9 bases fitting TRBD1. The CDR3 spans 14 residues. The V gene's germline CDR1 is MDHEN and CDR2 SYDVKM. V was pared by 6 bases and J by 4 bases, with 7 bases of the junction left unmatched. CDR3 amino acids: CASRWDRVGYEQYF. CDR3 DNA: TGTGCCAGCAGATGGGACAGGGTTGGTTACGAGCAGTACTTC.

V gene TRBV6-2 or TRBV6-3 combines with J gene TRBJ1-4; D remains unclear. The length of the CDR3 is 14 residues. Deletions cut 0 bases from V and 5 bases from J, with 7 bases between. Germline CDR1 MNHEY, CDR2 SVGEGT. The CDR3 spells CASSYSWRNEKLFF. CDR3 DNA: TGTGCCAGCAGTTACTCTTGGCGGAATGAAAAACTGTTTTTT.

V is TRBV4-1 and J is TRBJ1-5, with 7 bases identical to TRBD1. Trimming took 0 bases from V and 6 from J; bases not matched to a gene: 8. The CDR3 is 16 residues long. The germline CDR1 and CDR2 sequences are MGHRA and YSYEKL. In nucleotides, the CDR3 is TGCGCCAGCAGCCAAGATGTGAGGGGGCGCGGTCAGCCCCAGCATTTT. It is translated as CASSQDVRGRGQPQHF.

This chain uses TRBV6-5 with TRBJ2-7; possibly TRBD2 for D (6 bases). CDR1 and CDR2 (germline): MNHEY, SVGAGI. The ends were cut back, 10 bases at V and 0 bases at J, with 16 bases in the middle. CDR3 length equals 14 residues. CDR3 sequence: CATMPFGSSYEQYF. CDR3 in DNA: TGTGCCACCATGCCGTTCGGGAGCTCCTACGAGCAGTACTTC.

CDR3 in DNA: TGCGCCAGCACGTCGACAGGGATTGGAAACACCATATATTTT. Amino acids: CASTSTGIGNTIYF. This chain joins TRBV10-1 and TRBJ1-3, with 7 bases lining up with TRBD1. This CDR3 region has 14 residues. V trimming: 7 bases; J trimming: 3 bases; junction bases outside the gene matches: 6. Per the germline V gene, CDR1 is WNHNN and CDR2 is SYGVQD (reference sequence).

Here the CDR3 reads CASSQERGLAGRHNEQFF. In DNA, the CDR3 is TGTGCCAGCAGCCAGGAGCGGGGACTAGCGGGACGCCACAATGAGCAGTTCTTC. The V call is TRBV3-1 (or the pseudogene TRBV3-2), the J call TRBJ2-1, with 13 bases that match TRBD2. The CDR3 has 18 residues. Trimming cost V 3 bases and J 5 bases; bases outside gene matches: 10. Germline CDR1 reads LGHDT; CDR2 reads YNNKEL (reference sequence).

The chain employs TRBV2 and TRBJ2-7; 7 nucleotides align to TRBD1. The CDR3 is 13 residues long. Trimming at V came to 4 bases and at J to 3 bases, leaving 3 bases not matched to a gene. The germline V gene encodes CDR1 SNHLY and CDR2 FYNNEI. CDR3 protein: CASSADRDYEQYF. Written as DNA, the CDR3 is TGTGCCAGCAGTGCTGACAGGGACTACGAGCAGTACTTC.

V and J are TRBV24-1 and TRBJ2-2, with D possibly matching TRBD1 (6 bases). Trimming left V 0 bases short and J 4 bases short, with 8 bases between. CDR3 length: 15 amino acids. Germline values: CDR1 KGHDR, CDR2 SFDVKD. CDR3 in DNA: TGTGCCACCAGTGATTTGACAGGGCCCACCGGGGAGCTGTTTTTT. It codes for CATSDLTGPTGELFF.

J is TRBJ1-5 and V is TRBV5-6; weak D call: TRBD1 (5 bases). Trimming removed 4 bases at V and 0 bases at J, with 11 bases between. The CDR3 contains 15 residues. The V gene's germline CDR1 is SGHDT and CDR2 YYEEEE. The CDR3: CASSITGYSNQPQHF. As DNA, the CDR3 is TGTGCCAGCAGCATAACAGGCTATAGCAATCAGCCCCAGCATTTT.

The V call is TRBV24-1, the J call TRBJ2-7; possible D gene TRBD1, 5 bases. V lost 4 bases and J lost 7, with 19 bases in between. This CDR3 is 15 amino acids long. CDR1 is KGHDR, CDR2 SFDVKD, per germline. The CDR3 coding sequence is TGTGCCACCAGTGACCCCCAATTAGGGGTGGGGGAGCAGTACTTC. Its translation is CATSDPQLGVGEQYF.

The CDR3 protein is CASTVSGGTDTQYF. CDR3 in DNA: TGCGCCAGCACTGTTAGCGGGGGCACAGATACGCAGTATTTT. The gene calls are TRBV5-1 and TRBJ2-3, with 8 bases that match TRBD2. The length of the CDR3 is 14 residues. The V segment lost 6 bases and the J segment 1 base; nucleotides outside the gene matches: 4. Germline lookup yields CDR1 SGHRS and CDR2 YFSETQ.

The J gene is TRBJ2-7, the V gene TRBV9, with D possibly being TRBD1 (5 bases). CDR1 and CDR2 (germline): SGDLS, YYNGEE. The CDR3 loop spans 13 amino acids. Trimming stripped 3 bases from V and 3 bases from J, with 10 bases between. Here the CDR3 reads CASSGGADYEQYF. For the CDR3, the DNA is TGTGCCAGCAGCGGTGGGGCCGACTACGAGCAGTACTTC.

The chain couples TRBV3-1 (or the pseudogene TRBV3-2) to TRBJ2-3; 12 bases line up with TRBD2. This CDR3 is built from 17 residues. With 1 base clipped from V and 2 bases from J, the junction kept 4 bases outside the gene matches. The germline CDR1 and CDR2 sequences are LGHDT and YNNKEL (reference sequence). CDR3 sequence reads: CASSQVGLAGNTDTQYF. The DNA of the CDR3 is TGTGCCAGCAGCCAAGTCGGACTAGCGGGGAACACAGATACGCAGTATTTT.

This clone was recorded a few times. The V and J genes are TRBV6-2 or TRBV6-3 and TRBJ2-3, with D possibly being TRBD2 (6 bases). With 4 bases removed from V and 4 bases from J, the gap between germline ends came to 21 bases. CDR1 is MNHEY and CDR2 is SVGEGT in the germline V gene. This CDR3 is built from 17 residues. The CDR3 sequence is CASSFTLMRDSPDTQYF. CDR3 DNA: TGTGCCAGCAGTTTCACACTGATGAGGGACTCTCCAGATACGCAGTATTTT.

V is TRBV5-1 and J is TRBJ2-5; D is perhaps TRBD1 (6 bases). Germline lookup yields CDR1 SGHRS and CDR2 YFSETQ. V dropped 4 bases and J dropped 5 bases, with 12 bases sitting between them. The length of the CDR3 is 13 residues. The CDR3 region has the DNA TGCGCCAGCAGCCCCGGGACAAGGGAGACCCAGTACTTC. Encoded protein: CASSPGTRETQYF.

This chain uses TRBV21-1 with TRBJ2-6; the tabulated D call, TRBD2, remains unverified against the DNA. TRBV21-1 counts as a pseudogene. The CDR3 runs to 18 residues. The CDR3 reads CASSLGAGEGSGANVLTF. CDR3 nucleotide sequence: TGTGCCAGCAGCTTGGGCGCAGGGGAGGGCTCTGGGGCCAACGTCCTGACTTTC.

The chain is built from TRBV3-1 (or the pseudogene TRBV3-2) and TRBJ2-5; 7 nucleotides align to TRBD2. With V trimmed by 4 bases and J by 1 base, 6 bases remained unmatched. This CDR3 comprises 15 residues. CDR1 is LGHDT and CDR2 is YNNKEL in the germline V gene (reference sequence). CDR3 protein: CASSPLGGTQETQYF. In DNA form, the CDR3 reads TGTGCCAGCAGCCCCCTGGGGGGGACCCAAGAGACCCAGTACTTC.

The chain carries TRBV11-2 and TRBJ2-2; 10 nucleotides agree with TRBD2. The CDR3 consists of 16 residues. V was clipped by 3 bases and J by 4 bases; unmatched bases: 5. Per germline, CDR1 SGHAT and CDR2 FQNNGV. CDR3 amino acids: CASSFASGGPTGELFF. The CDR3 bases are TGTGCCAGCAGCTTTGCTAGCGGGGGTCCCACCGGGGAGCTGTTTTTT.

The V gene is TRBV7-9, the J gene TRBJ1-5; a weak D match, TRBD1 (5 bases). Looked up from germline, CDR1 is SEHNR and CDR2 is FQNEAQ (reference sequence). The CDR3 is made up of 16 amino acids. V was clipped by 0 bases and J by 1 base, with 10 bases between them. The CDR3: CASSLARGESNQPQHF. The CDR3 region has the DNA TGTGCCAGCAGCTTAGCACGGGGGGAGAGCAATCAGCCCCAGCATTTT. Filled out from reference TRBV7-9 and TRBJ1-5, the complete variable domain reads DTGVSQNPRHKITKRGQNVTFRCDPISEHNRLYWYRQTLGQGPEFLTYFQNEAQLEKSRLLSDRFSAERPKGSFSTLEIQRTEQGDSAMYLCASSLARGESNQPQHFGDGTRLSIL.

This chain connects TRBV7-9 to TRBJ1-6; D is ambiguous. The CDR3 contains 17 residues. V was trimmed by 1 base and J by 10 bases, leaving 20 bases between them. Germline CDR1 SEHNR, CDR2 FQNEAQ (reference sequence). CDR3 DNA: TGTGCCAGCAGCTTAGGGGTTGTTTTCACGGGATTCTCACCCCTCCACTTT. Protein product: CASSLGVVFTGFSPLHF. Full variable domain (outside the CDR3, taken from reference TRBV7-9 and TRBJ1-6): DTGVSQNPRHKITKRGQNVTFRCDPISEHNRLYWYRQTLGQGPEFLTYFQNEAQLEKSRLLSDRFSAERPKGSFSTLEIQRTEQGDSAMYLCASSLGVVFTGFSPLHFGNGTRLTVT.

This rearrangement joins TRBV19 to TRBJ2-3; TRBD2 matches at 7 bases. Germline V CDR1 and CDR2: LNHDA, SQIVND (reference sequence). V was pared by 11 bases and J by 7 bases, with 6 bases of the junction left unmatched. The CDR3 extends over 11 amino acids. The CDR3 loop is CAALGGHTQYF. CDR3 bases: TGTGCCGCCTTGGGAGGGCATACGCAGTATTTT.